This record covers a single T cell receptor (beta chain). Its cognate antigen is unknown. The source of the sample is a study of PD-1 blockade in classical Hodgkin lymphoma. Study summary: The patients were dosed with nivolumab 3 mg/kg, infused intravenously every 2 weeks. General study results and limits: CD4+ TCR diversity, unlike CD8+, rose significantly by C4D1. Baseline diversity resembling that of newly diagnosed patients was seen in complete responders.

In every patient, relapse followed autologous stem cell transplantation, while exposure to brentuximab vedotin differed. Method: immunoSEQ multiplex PCR; TCRdb's copy keeps in-frame clones and lacks some. Of tens of thousands of clones listed, more than 60% were seen once; the top ten hold roughly 15%. The CDR3 runs 18 residues. Looked up from germline, CDR1 is PRHDT and CDR2 is FYEKMQ (reference sequence). The V end lost 0 bases, the J end lost 5 bases, and 19 bases lay between the germline ends. The sequences come from peripheral blood mononuclear cells (PBMCs), collected before the second cycle of nivolumab. The chain combines TRBV13 with TRBJ1-4, with D possibly matching TRBD1 (5 bases). The receptor was isolated from a human donor with classical Hodgkin lymphoma. The CDR3 nucleotides are TGTGCCAGCAGCTTAGGGGGGCACAGCGGCCGGGTAAATGAAAAACTGTTTTTT. Its translation: CASSLGGHSGRVNEKLFF. The whole variable domain, filled in from reference TRBV13 and TRBJ1-4, reads AAGVIQSPRHLIKEKRETATLKCYPIPRHDTVYWYQQGPGQDPQFLISFYEKMQSDKGSIPDRFSAQQFSDYHSELNMSSLELGDSALYFCASSLGGHSGRVNEKLFFGSGTQLSVL.